This passage covers 25 T cell receptor beta chains from one sample sequenced in a study of technical replicates of blood from a few donors. The method was immunoSEQ multiplex PCR; TCRdb's version includes in-frame clones alone and lacks a portion of them. The top ten clones hold around 4.5% of a sample with around 72,000 clones, about nine tenths of them seen once. What was sequenced was PBMCs. The receptor set was obtained from a human donor in good health. Some clones in this sample may be carry-over from other donors' samples.

The chain carries TRBV9 and TRBJ2-7, with 9 bases matching TRBD1. From germline, CDR1 is SGDLS and CDR2 YYNGEE. The CDR3 loop spans 12 amino acids. The junction had 1 base not matched to a gene; V was cut back by 3 bases and J by 6 bases. The DNA of the CDR3 is TGTGCCAGCAGCGAGGACAGGGGCGAGCAGTACTTC. Amino acid sequence: CASSEDRGEQYF. The variable domain in full, completed from reference TRBV9 and TRBJ2-7, reads DSGVTQTPKHLITATGQRVTLRCSPRSGDLSVYWYQQSLDQGLQFLIQYYNGEERAKGNILERFSAQQFPDLHSELNLSSLELGDSALYFCASSEDRGEQYFGPGTRLTVT.

The rearrangement links TRBV7-6 to TRBJ1-2; D possibly corresponds to TRBD1 (5 bases). Trimming stripped 5 bases from V and 7 bases from J, with 20 bases between. The germline V gene encodes CDR1 SGHVS and CDR2 FNYEAQ. The CDR3 extends over 15 amino acids. The CDR3 reads CASSPGTHGEGGYTF. The CDR3 DNA sequence: TGTGCCAGCAGCCCTGGGACTCACGGTGAGGGTGGCTACACCTTC.

The chain recombines TRBV5-4 with TRBJ2-1; possible D gene TRBD2, 6 bases. Germline CDR1 is SGHNT and CDR2 is YYREEE (reference sequence). The CDR3 is made up of 15 amino acids. Trimming stripped 4 bases from V and 1 base from J, with 12 bases between. CDR3: CASSPDYVSYNEQFF. The CDR3 DNA is TGTGCCAGCAGCCCGGACTACGTATCCTACAATGAGCAGTTCTTC.

Note on this clone: The same CDR3 can be traced to other DNA sequences in this sample. This chain connects TRBV5-1 to TRBJ1-1; TRBD1 agrees at 8 bases. This CDR3 contains 14 residues. CDR1 SGHRS and CDR2 YFSETQ come from the germline V gene. V was pared by 4 bases and J by 1 base, with 3 bases of the junction left unmatched. CDR3 sequence reads: CASSTGQANTEAFF. The CDR3 DNA reads as TGCGCCAGCAGCACGGGACAGGCGAACACTGAAGCTTTCTTT.

This sequence joins TRBV30 and TRBJ2-7, with TRBD1 matching 7 bases. The CDR3 is made up of 13 amino acids. The junction had 6 bases not matched to a gene; V was cut back by 1 base and J by 6 bases. CDR1 is GTSNPN, CDR2 SVGIG, per germline (reference sequence). The CDR3 sequence: CAWSDRGPGEQYF. The DNA for the CDR3 is TGTGCCTGGAGTGACAGGGGACCCGGCGAGCAGTACTTC.

This clone appeared a single time. The gene calls are TRBV27 and TRBJ2-1; D is uncertain. CDR3 length equals 12 residues. CDR1 and CDR2 from the germline V gene are MNHEY and SMNVEV (reference sequence). V lost 4 bases and J 3 bases, leaving 4 bases between the germline ends. The CDR3 bases are TGTGCCAGCAGTTCGGTCTACAATGAGCAGTTCTTC. This gives the protein CASSSVYNEQFF.

This rearrangement joins TRBV5-1 to TRBJ2-3; TRBD2 matches at 10 bases. Germline trimming cut 3 bases from V and 1 base from J; bases unmatched to any gene: 5. CDR1 and CDR2 from the germline V gene are SGHRS and YFSETQ. The CDR3 covers 16 residues. The CDR3 DNA is TGCGCCAGCAGCTCGCAAGCGGGAGGGGGCACAGATACGCAGTATTTT. As protein: CASSSQAGGGTDTQYF.

The V gene is TRBV7-8, the J gene TRBJ2-7; D might be TRBD1 (6 bases). V lost 3 bases, J lost 7 bases, and 16 bases lay in between. CDR3 size: 14 residues. CDR1 is SGHVS, CDR2 FQNEAQ, per germline. This CDR3 is CASSLERTVREQYF. Written as DNA, the CDR3 is TGTGCCAGCAGCTTGGAGCGGACAGTAAGAGAGCAGTACTTC.

Only one count was recorded for this clone. This chain uses TRBV5-6 with TRBJ2-7; 7 bases fit TRBD2. The CDR3 covers 14 residues. In germline, CDR1 is SGHDT, CDR2 YYEEEE. Trimming took 2 bases from V and 4 from J; bases not matched to a gene: 6. The CDR3 bases are TGTGCCAGCAGCTTTGGGGGGGTCCTATACGAGCAGTACTTC. Translated: CASSFGGVLYEQYF.

The V and J genes are TRBV7-9 and TRBJ2-2; TRBD1 agrees at 8 bases. The CDR3 consists of 14 residues. CDR1 is SEHNR, CDR2 FQNEAQ, per germline (reference sequence). V lost 5 bases and J lost 8; bases outside the gene matches: 7. DNA of the CDR3: TGTGCCAGCAGCATTACGGACAGGGTTGGGGAGCTGTTTTTT. It yields the protein CASSITDRVGELFF.

The chain uses TRBV9 and TRBJ2-5; 7 bases are a match to TRBD1. The V gene end was trimmed by 2 bases and the J gene end by 2 bases; junction bases not matched to a gene: 9. The germline V gene has CDR1 SGDLS and CDR2 YYNGEE. There are 16 residues in the CDR3. The CDR3 DNA follows: TGTGCCAGCAGCGTTGGGGGACAGTCTATTCAAGAGACCCAGTACTTC. Residues: CASSVGGQSIQETQYF.

V usage is TRBV28 and J usage is TRBJ1-2, with 12 bases matching TRBD1. The CDR3 has 15 residues. The J segment lost 8 bases and the V segment lost 6 bases, leaving 10 bases of the junction unmatched. CDR1 and CDR2 from the germline V gene are MDHEN and SYDVKM. The CDR3 here is CASSQPGQGAWGYTF. CDR3 nucleotides: TGTGCCAGCAGCCAGCCGGGACAGGGGGCATGGGGCTACACCTTC.

This chain links TRBV6-6 with TRBJ2-1; 13 bases match TRBD2. Trimming removed 7 bases from V and 9 bases from J; junction bases left unmatched: 9. CDR1 MNHNY and CDR2 SVGAGI come from the germline V gene (reference sequence). The CDR3 runs 15 residues. CDR3 sequence (DNA): TGTGCCAGCACCATGGGACTAGCGGGAATCGTTGAGCAGTTCTTC. Translated: CASTMGLAGIVEQFF.

V is TRBV14 and J is TRBJ1-1; 7 bases align to TRBD1. This CDR3 region has 16 residues. The ends lost 1 base at V and 6 bases at J; junction bases unmatched: 11. CDR1 and CDR2 from the germline V gene are SGHDN and FVKESK. The CDR3 DNA reads TGTGCCAGCAGCCAAGGATCGTCCCAAGGACAGGCTGAAGCTTTCTTT. Its translation is CASSQGSSQGQAEAFF.

This chain links TRBV4-1 with TRBJ2-2; weak D call: TRBD2 (6 bases). Germline V CDR1 and CDR2: MGHRA, YSYEKL. With 0 bases removed from V and 8 bases from J, the gap between germline ends came to 16 bases. CDR3 length: 16 amino acids. CDR3: CASSQDGGMPRGELFF. In DNA form, the CDR3 reads TGCGCCAGCAGCCAAGATGGAGGGATGCCGAGGGGGGAGCTGTTTTTT.

The chain is built from TRBV10-1 and TRBJ2-5; D gene uncertain. Trimming cost V 4 bases and J 0 bases, with 12 bases left between them. Germline V gives CDR1 WNHNN, CDR2 SYGVQD (reference sequence). This CDR3 region has 15 residues. The CDR3 DNA reads TGCGCCAGCAGTGTGAGAACCGAGTACCAAGAGACCCAGTACTTC. Protein sequence: CASSVRTEYQETQYF.

The genes are TRBV5-6 and TRBJ1-1; 9 nucleotides align to TRBD1. J was trimmed by 1 base and V by 4 bases; bases with no gene match: 8. Looked up from germline, CDR1 is SGHDT and CDR2 is YYEEEE. This CDR3 is 16 amino acids long. The CDR3 DNA reads TGTGCCAGCAGCCCTATACCGGGACAGGGGAACACTGAAGCTTTCTTT. Translation gives CASSPIPGQGNTEAFF.

The chain is built from TRBV7-9 and TRBJ2-5; TRBD2 matches 7 bases. Per the germline V gene, CDR1 is SEHNR and CDR2 is FQNEAQ (reference sequence). Trimming took 5 bases from V and 5 from J; bases not matched to a gene: 5. This CDR3 is built from 13 residues. The CDR3, as DNA: TGTGCCAGCAGCGGACTAGAATGGGAGACCCAGTACTTC. Encoded protein: CASSGLEWETQYF. The entire variable domain, with the rest obtained from reference TRBV7-9 and TRBJ2-5, is as follows: DTGVSQNPRHKITKRGQNVTFRCDPISEHNRLYWYRQTLGQGPEFLTYFQNEAQLEKSRLLSDRFSAERPKGSFSTLEIQRTEQGDSAMYLCASSGLEWETQYFGPGTRLLVL.

V is TRBV7-9 and J is TRBJ1-1; D remains ambiguous. The CDR3 has 16 amino acids. CDR1 and CDR2 from the germline V gene are SEHNR and FQNEAQ (reference sequence). The V end was cut by 8 bases, the J end by 0 bases, with 19 bases between. The CDR3 spells CASAKTKTPMNTEAFF. The CDR3 DNA reads as TGTGCCAGCGCGAAAACGAAAACGCCCATGAACACTGAAGCTTTCTTT.

The chain is built from TRBV7-9 and TRBJ2-5; a possible D gene is TRBD2 (6 bases). This CDR3 is 19 amino acids long. Germline CDR1 reads SEHNR; CDR2 reads FQNEAQ (reference sequence). The germline V and J ends were trimmed by 5 bases and 1 base, with 26 bases remaining between them. In nucleotides, the CDR3 is TGTGCCAGCAGCACCCCGATGGGGAGGCAAGCTCGGGGCCAAGAGACCCAGTACTTC. This encodes CASSTPMGRQARGQETQYF. Supplemented by reference TRBV7-9 and TRBJ2-5, the full variable domain reads DTGVSQNPRHKITKRGQNVTFRCDPISEHNRLYWYRQTLGQGPEFLTYFQNEAQLEKSRLLSDRFSAERPKGSFSTLEIQRTEQGDSAMYLCASSTPMGRQARGQETQYFGPGTRLLVL.

This clone was seen a few times. This rearrangement joins TRBV11-2 to TRBJ1-1; D gene uncertain. Germline lookup yields CDR1 SGHAT and CDR2 FQNNGV. The V end lost 4 bases, the J end lost 7 bases, and 13 bases lay between the germline ends. This CDR3 has 13 amino acids. The CDR3 sequence is CASSWSNHNEAFF. DNA for the CDR3: TGTGCCAGCAGCTGGAGTAACCATAATGAAGCTTTCTTT.

The V call is TRBV6-5, the J call TRBJ2-1, with a tentative D call TRBD1 (5 bases). Between the trimmed V and J ends, which lost 6 bases and 5 bases, there was a span of 11 bases. There are 13 residues in the CDR3. Looked up from germline, CDR1 is MNHEY and CDR2 is SVGAGI. The CDR3 loop reads CASRYDSDNEQFF. For the CDR3, the DNA is TGTGCCAGCAGATATGACAGTGACAATGAGCAGTTCTTC.

The V call is TRBV6-1, the J call TRBJ1-1; 8 bases agree with TRBD1. The CDR3 totals 13 residues. Looked up from germline, CDR1 is MNHNS and CDR2 is SASEGT. J lost 1 base, V lost 6 bases, and 1 base had no gene match. The CDR3 is CASRDRENTEAFF. The DNA for the CDR3 is TGTGCCAGCAGGGACAGGGAGAACACTGAAGCTTTCTTT.

V usage is TRBV19 and J usage is TRBJ1-5, with TRBD1 matching 8 bases. The CDR3 loop spans 15 amino acids. Per the germline V gene, CDR1 is LNHDA and CDR2 is SQIVND (reference sequence). V gave up 6 bases and J gave up 2 bases; unmatched junction bases: 6. This CDR3 is CASRGQGAGNQPQHF. The CDR3 coding sequence is TGTGCCAGTAGAGGGCAGGGGGCCGGCAATCAGCCCCAGCATTTT.

The chain has TRBV7-3 and TRBJ2-5, with 9 bases that match TRBD2. Germline V gene data show CDR1 as SGHTA and CDR2 as FQGTGA. The ends lost 6 bases at V and 5 bases at J; junction bases unmatched: 4. This CDR3 has 13 amino acids. CDR3 sequence reads: CASSSSGVETQYF. The DNA for the CDR3 is TGTGCCAGCAGTTCTAGCGGGGTGGAGACCCAGTACTTC.